Included here is one T cell receptor beta chain sequence, with context. Trimming removed 2 bases from V and 4 bases from J, with 14 bases in between. There are 15 residues in the CDR3. RNA totalling roughly 0.45 to 1 ug underwent reverse transcription with random hexamers. Amplification of TCR beta CDR3 used immunoSEQ multiplex PCR across 54 Vbeta and 13 Jbeta. TCRdb independently ran MiXCR on the immunoSEQ multiplex PCR reads; one entry per CDR3 protein. The sample consists of 120,000 or so distinct CDR3 sequences, about 95% of them appearing once. The sample is drawn from a study of CD8 T cells in Susac syndrome. Study details: When their blood was taken, the Susac syndrome patients had either not yet had any therapy, were taking corticosteroids, or were taking intravenous immunoglobulin alone.

The T cells that were sequenced for TCR beta were CD8+ and CD4+ cells from blood. The authors negatively isolated CD8+ and CD4+ T cells and FACS-enriched TEMRA cells. The genes are TRBV12-3 or TRBV12-4 and TRBJ1-2; no clear D gene. Sequencing input: CD8+ T cells from PBMCs. The TCR originated in a human donor with Susac syndrome. CDR3: CASSLFISDSYGYTF. The CDR3 nucleotides read TGTGCCAGCAGTTTATTCATTTCGGATTCCTATGGCTACACCTTC.